This T cell receptor beta chain originates from a study of blood T cell repertoires in COVID-19. On the study more broadly: T cells, B-cell-depleted T cells, or PBMCs provided the cDNA or gDNA that served as material.

Only one count was recorded for this clone. The CDR3 spans 14 residues. Germline loops: CDR1 SGHNT, CDR2 YYREEE (reference sequence). V gave up 2 bases and J gave up 9 bases, with 12 bases separating them. In the authors' workflow: The authors estimated nucleated cell counts from reference gene primer amplification. Profiling relied on immunoSEQ multiplex PCR, and the TCRdb table lists in-frame clones only, not all of them. The DNA gave D and trimming, while V, J and clone size come from that table. The sample yields approximately 230,000 clones, around four fifths seen once. The source is a man of 80 years or more with acute or convalescent COVID-19. V and J are TRBV5-4 and TRBJ1-6; D unclear. The specimen was peripheral blood. The CDR3: CASSLREDGSPLHF. CDR3 nucleotides: TGTGCCAGCAGCTTAAGGGAGGACGGTTCACCCCTCCACTTT.